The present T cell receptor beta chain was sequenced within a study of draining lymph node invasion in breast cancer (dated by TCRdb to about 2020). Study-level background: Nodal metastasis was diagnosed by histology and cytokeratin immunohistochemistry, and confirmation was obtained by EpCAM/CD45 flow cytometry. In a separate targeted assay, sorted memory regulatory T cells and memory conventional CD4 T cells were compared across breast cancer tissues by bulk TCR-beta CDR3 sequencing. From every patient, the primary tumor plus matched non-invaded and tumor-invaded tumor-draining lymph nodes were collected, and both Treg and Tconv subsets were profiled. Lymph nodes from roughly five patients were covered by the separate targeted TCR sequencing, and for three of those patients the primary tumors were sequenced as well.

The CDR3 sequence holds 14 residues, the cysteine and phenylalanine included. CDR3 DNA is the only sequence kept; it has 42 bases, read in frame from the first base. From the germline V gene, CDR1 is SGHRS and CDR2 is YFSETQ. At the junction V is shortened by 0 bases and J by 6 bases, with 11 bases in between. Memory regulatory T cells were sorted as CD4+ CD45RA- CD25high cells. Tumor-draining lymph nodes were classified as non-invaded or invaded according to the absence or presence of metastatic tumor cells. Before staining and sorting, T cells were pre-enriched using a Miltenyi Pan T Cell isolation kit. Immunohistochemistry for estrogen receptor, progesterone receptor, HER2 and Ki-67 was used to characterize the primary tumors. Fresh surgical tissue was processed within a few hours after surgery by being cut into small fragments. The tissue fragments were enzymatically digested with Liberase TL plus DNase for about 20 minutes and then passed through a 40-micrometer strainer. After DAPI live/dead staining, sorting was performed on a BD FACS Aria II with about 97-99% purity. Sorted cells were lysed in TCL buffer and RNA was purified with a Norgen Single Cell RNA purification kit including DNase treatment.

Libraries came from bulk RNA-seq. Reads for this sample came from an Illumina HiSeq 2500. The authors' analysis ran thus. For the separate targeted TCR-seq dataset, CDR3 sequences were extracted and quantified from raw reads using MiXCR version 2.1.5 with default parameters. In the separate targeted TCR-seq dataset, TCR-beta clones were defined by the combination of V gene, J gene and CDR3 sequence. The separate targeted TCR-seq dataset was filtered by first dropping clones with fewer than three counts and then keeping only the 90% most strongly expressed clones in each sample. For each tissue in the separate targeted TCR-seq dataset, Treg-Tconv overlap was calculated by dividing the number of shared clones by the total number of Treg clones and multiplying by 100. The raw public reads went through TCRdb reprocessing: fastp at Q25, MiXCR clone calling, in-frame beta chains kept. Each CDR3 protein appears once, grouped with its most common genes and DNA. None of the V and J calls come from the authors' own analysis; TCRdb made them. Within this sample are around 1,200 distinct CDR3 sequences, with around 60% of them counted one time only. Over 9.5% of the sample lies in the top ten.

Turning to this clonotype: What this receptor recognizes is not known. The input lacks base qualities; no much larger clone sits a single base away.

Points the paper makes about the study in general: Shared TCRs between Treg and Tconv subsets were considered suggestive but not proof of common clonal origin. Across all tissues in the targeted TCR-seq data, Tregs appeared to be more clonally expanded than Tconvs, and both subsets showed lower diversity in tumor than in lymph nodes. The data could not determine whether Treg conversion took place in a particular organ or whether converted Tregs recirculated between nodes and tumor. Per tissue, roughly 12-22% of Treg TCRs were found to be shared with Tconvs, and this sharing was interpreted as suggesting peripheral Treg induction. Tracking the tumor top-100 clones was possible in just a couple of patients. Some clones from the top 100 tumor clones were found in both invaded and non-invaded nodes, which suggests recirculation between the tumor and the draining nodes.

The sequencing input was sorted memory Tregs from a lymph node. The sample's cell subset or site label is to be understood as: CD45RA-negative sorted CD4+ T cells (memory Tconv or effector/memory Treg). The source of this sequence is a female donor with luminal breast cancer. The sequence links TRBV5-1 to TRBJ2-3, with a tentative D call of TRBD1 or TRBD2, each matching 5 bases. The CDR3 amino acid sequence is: CASSLGGVKDTQYF. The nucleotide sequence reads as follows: TGCGCCAGCAGCTTGGGAGGGGTAAAGGATACGCAGTATTTT.